These T cell receptor beta chains were read from a single sample in a study of T-cell memory formation after mild COVID-19. TCRdb re-called the 5' RACE reads through MiXCR, storing one row per CDR3 protein. The sample holds about 200,000 distinct CDR3 sequences, around 9.5% seen once. Input material: PBMCs or a T cell subset sorted from them (not recorded which). Source of these receptors: a man aged 18 to 30 who had mild COVID-19 (a few samples of this study predate the infection). Cell type and time point are not known. Each CDR3 is given with its conserved first and last residue. A D gene is named only where the DNA matches it firmly. Clone size is stated in some rows and not others, as once, few, many or a class when expanded.

TGTGCTAGCAGCTCGGTAGGGGAGACCCAGTACTTC,CASSSVGETQYF,-,TRBJ2-5,-,TRBV7-7
TGCAGTGCTACCCATCGGACTAGCGGGGGATACACAGATACGCAGTATTTT,CSATHRTSGGYTDTQYF,many,TRBJ2-3,TRBD2,TRBV20-1
TGTGCCAGCGGAGACGGTGTTCGTAGAAAACTGTTTTTT,CASGDGVRRKLFF,few,TRBJ1-4,-,TRBV28
TGTGCCAGCAGCTTAACCGGACAGGGGGCGTACAATGAGCAGTTCTTC,CASSLTGQGAYNEQFF,many,TRBJ2-1,TRBD1,TRBV7-2
TGTGCCAGCAGCTTGAGGGCTAGGGTCCCCGGGGAGCTGTTTTTT,CASSLRARVPGELFF,few,TRBJ2-2,-,TRBV5-6
TGCGCCAGCAGCCCAGAAACAGGCGCCTATGGCTACACCTTC,CASSPETGAYGYTF,-,TRBJ1-2,-,TRBV5-1
TGTGCCAGCTCCCCTGGGGACGTCGCGGGTCCCTACGAGCAGTACTTC,CASSPGDVAGPYEQYF,many,TRBJ2-7,-,TRBV18
TGCGCCAGCAGCTCCCAGTACAATGAGCAGTTCTTC,CASSSQYNEQFF,few,TRBJ2-1,-,TRBV5-1
TGCGCCAGCAGCCAAGATTCGCTAGTTCAGTATGGCACAGATACGCAGTATTTT,CASSQDSLVQYGTDTQYF,-,TRBJ2-3,-,TRBV4-1
TGTGCCAGCAGCTTATGGACTACGGAGACCCAGTACTTC,CASSLWTTETQYF,-,TRBJ2-5,-,TRBV7-9
TGTGCCAGCAGCTTGGCCAACGCGGGCAAGGTTTTT,CASSLANAGKVF,many,TRBJ1-4,-,TRBV5-6